Listed below are T cell receptor beta chains from one sample, sequenced in a study of CD8 T cells in Susac syndrome. TCRdb called the immunoSEQ multiplex PCR reads again in MiXCR, with one record for every CDR3 protein. The repertoire holds around 71,000 distinct CDR3 sequences, about 92% seen once, with less than 0.16% in the top ten. Sequencing used CD4+ T cells from PBMCs. These receptors originate from a human donor with Susac syndrome. The conserved cysteine and the conserved F or W are not part of the CDR3 here. Each record gives: V gene, CDR3 length, J gene, CDR3 protein.

TRBV6-6	13	TRBJ2-4	ATRDSPLAKNIQY
TRBV12-3/TRBV12-4	11	TRBJ1-1	ASSLSLGPEAF
TRBV29-1	12	TRBJ2-1	SVEGSGIYNEQF
TRBV28	10	TRBJ2-7	ASSSSSYEQY
TRBV18	14	TRBJ2-7	ASSRLIGTATYEQY
TRBV29-1	11	TRBJ2-3	SFPWGQSDTQY
TRBV4-2	14	TRBJ2-3	ASSQEVLEMTDTQY
TRBV3-1	10	TRBJ2-1	ASSPWSNEQF
TRBV6-5	13	TRBJ2-2	ASSRLTRAGGELF
TRBV20-1	12	TRBJ1-5	SASDPHSNQPQH
TRBV11-1	13	TRBJ2-7	ASSSRDRGHYEQY
TRBV7-2	13	TRBJ2-5	ASSSTGAAQETQY
TRBV18	12	TRBJ2-7	ASSPPGGTYEQY
TRBV5-1	12	TRBJ1-6	ASSSGIGNSPLH
TRBV24-1	12	TRBJ2-7	ATSDYGTPHEQY
TRBV27	12	TRBJ2-4	ASSPGGAKNIQY
TRBV19	14	TRBJ2-7	ASSWLPGQGLNEQY
TRBV14	13	TRBJ1-1	ASSQLGVNRGEAF